This TCR beta chain stems from a study of CD8 T cells in ankylosing spondylitis. 5'-RACE, quantitative and with molecular barcodes, yielded the TCR beta libraries. MiXCR was run by TCRdb on the 5' RACE reads, yielding one entry per CDR3 protein. The sample shows under 550,000 distinct CDR3 sequences, 25% to 30% of them seen only once. This clonotype occurred a few times. The antigen is undetermined. The CDR3 has 13 residues. Trimming stripped 0 bases from V and 6 bases from J, with 7 bases between. The germline CDR1 and CDR2 sequences are SGHRS and YFSETQ. Study observations and caveats: It appeared that ankylosing spondylitis blood was characterized by a TCR beta motif of roughly 8 highly homologous variants.

The chain employs TRBV5-1 and TRBJ2-1; D may be TRBD1 (6 bases). The sequence was obtained from a male donor with ankylosing spondylitis. The sequencing sample was made of blood, either unsorted or a sorted T cell fraction (not recorded which). The CDR3 DNA is TGCGCCAGCAGCTTGGTGGACAGCAATGAGCAGTTCTTC. This codes for CASSLVDSNEQFF.